This entry features one T cell receptor beta chain sequence. TCRdb keeps only in-frame clones here, not all; method: immunoSEQ multiplex PCR. The repertoire holds about 660,000 clones, with over 75% as singletons. The record originates from a study of shared T cell receptors in the human thymus. This CDR3 region has 15 residues. V lost 2 bases, J lost 4 bases, and 5 bases stayed unmatched. Germline-derived CDR1 and CDR2 are SGDLS and YYNGEE. The same sample was also studied in work on human thymus T cells.

The rearrangement joins TRBV9 to TRBJ2-1; TRBD2 agrees at 8 bases. The clonotype originates from a boy younger than two with a congenital heart defect. The sample comprised thymocytes. The DNA of the CDR3 is TGTGCCAGCAGCGTGCGAGCGGGAGTATACAATGAGCAGTTCTTC. Its translation is CASSVRAGVYNEQFF.